This T cell receptor (beta chain) was captured in a study of vaccination and CD4 T cells after COVID-19 (dated by TCRdb to 2022 to 2024). Background for the entire study: Convalescent patients had a positive SARS-CoV-2 result on nasal swab PCR, and of these patients, nine had mild disease and one had severe disease. Six males and four females were included in the convalescent cohort, with two Hispanic individuals, seven Caucasians, two Asians and one multiracial person represented. Each participant got two doses of either the Pfizer-BioNTech BNT162b2 vaccine (n=8) or the Moderna mRNA-1273 vaccine (n=2). Post-COVID blood samples were collected from convalescent patients a median of approximately 100 days after diagnosis, with a range of roughly 30 to 170 days. The time from the second vaccine dose to post-vaccine blood sampling had a median of roughly 70 days and ranged from about 14 to 241 days. A few convalescent patients were sampled both early after vaccination (day 14) and late after vaccination (days 161 to 241). The cultures were stimulated with overlapping spike peptide pools from SARS-CoV-2 and from the common cold coronaviruses HCoV-NL63, HCoV-OC43 and HCoV-229E. In control cultures, a CEFX viral epitope pool was used as positive control, an HIV-1 Nef peptide pool was used as negative control, or no peptide was added. In 10 COVID-19 convalescent patients and a handful of infection-naive healthy vaccine recipients, researchers compared the spike-specific CD4+ TCR repertoire from before mRNA vaccination with the repertoire from after. The paper as a whole reports these results and caveats: Among convalescent patients, a median approximately 88% of the SARS-CoV-2-reactive clones seen after vaccination appeared only after vaccination, which suggests priming specific to the vaccine. The number of convalescent patients in the study was relatively small, and the study did not examine early timepoints following natural infection. The median number of SARS-CoV-2-reactive clonotypes rose from fewer than 25 after infection to about 40 after vaccination, but the change was not significant. Of the vaccine-specific clones in convalescent patients, 304 of 307, or nearly all, reacted only to SARS-CoV-2 spike and did not cross-react with common cold coronaviruses.

The time point label here, explained by the study, means: late sampling 161 to 241 days after vaccination in a few convalescent patients. This sample's treatment or condition label indicates: approximately nine-day PBMC culture with coronavirus spike peptide pools or control peptides (ViraFEST assay). The study used the ViraFEST assay, which expanded antigen-specific T cells with peptide pools and then identified expanded clonotypes by TCR sequencing. The convalescent patients' positive SARS-CoV-2 PCR tests fell between March and December 2020, which was before the Alpha, Beta and Delta variants emerged in the United States. PBMCs were cultured at approximately 2.1 million per well in IMDM supplemented with approximately 5.3% human AB serum and about 9.5 IU/ml IL-2, with approximately 9.5 ug/ml peptide pools added. On days 3 and 7, half of the culture medium was replaced with fresh IL-2-containing medium. CD4+ T cells were isolated after approximately ten days of culture through negative selection using the EasySep CD4+ T cell isolation kit. Ficoll-Paque Plus gradient centrifugation was used to isolate PBMCs from whole blood, and the isolated PBMCs were then either used fresh or cryopreserved at -140C. Triplicate wells were generally used for each culture condition.

Regarding this clonotype: What antigen it recognizes has not been identified. Base quality data are lacking; no much larger clone is found one base away.

The receptor library was made with PCR. DNA from cultured CD4+ T cells was subjected to TCR sequencing with the Oncomine TCR Beta short-read assay at the Johns Hopkins FTIC core. The QIAamp micro DNA kit was used to extract genomic DNA from the cultured CD4+ T cells. Oncomine TCR Beta libraries from cultured CD4+ T cells were pooled with unique dual indexes and sequenced on an Illumina iSeq 100. Processing in the source paper ran as follows. Non-productive sequences were removed, and CDR3s not starting with C, not ending with F or W, or shorter than 7 amino acids were discarded. The MANAFEST web application was used to identify antigen-specific clonotypes by comparing peptide-stimulated wells against reference wells and other culture wells. An FDR below 0.05, an odds ratio above 5, and a productive frequency above 0.1% in at least two of three replicate wells were required for clones to be considered positive. Clonotypes that were significantly expanded in both SARS-CoV-2 spike wells and at least one common cold coronavirus spike condition were defined as cross-reactive. Similarity between CDR3 sequences was evaluated in R version 3.6.1 using Levenshtein distances (stringdist) and unrooted phylogenetic trees (ape). TCRdb trimmed the raw reads at Q25, called clones with MiXCR and kept productive beta chains. Merged by CDR3 protein, the rows form single entries marked with the most common genes and DNA. What appears here as the V and J calls and clone size reflects TCRdb's work, not the paper's. The sample table lists tens of thousands of distinct CDR3 sequences, about 45% of them with a count of one. Approximately 5% of the sample is taken by the ten largest.

Reading from cysteine to phenylalanine, the CDR3 counts 13 amino acids. The DNA shown is the 39-base CDR3, in frame from base 1. The germline V gene gives CDR1 as MDHEN and CDR2 as SYDVKM. The junction carries 9 bases between V and J, which are trimmed by 2 bases and 5 bases respectively. The sequence is built from TRBV28 and TRBJ2-5; tentative D gene TRBD2, with 6 bases matching. The sequence derives from a human donor who had recovered from COVID-19. Sequenced material: CD4+ T cells from blood, cultured in vitro, taken about 7 months after SARS-CoV-2 vaccination. The CDR3 here reads CASSLGGLETQYF. The DNA sequence reads TGTGCCAGCAGTTTAGGAGGGTTGGAGACCCAGTACTTC. The variable domain in full, with residues beyond the CDR3 obtained from the reference TRBV28 and TRBJ2-5 genes, is DVKVTQSSRYLVKRTGEKVFLECVQDMDHENMFWYRQDPGLGLRLIYFSYDVKMKEKGDIPEGYSVSREKKERFSLILESASTNQTSMYLCASSLGGLETQYFGPGTRLLVL.